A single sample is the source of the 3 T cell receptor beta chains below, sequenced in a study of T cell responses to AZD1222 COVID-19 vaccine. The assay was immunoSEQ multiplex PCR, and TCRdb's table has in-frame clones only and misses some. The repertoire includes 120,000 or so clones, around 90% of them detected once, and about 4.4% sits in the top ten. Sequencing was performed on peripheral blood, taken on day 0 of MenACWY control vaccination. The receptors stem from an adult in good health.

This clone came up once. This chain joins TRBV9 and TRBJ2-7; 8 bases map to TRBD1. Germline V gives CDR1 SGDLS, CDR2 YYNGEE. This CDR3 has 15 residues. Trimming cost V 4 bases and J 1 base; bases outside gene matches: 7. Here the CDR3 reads CASSIGQGGSYEQYF. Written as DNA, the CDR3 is TGTGCCAGCAGCATCGGACAGGGCGGGTCCTACGAGCAGTACTTC. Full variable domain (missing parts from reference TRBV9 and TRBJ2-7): DSGVTQTPKHLITATGQRVTLRCSPRSGDLSVYWYQQSLDQGLQFLIQYYNGEERAKGNILERFSAQQFPDLHSELNLSSLELGDSALYFCASSIGQGGSYEQYFGPGTRLTVT.

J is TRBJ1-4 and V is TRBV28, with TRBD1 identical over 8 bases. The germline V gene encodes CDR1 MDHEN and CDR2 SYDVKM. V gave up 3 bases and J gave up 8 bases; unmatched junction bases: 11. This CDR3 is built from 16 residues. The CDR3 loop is CASSFPNRGTEEKLFF. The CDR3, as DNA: TGTGCCAGCAGTTTCCCCAACAGGGGGACGGAGGAAAAACTGTTTTTT.

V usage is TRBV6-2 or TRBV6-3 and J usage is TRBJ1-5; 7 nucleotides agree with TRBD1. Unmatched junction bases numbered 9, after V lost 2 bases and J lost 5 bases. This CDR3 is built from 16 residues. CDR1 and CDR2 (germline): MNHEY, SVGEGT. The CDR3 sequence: CASSYDGGDSHQPQHF. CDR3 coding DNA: TGTGCCAGCAGTTACGATGGGGGGGACAGCCATCAGCCCCAGCATTTT.